In this sample, the clone carrying this T cell receptor beta chain turned up many times. As yet, its antigen is unknown. TCRdb independently ran MiXCR on the 5' RACE reads; one entry per CDR3 protein. The sample yields hundreds of thousands of distinct CDR3 sequences, 25% to 30% seen once. These data belong to a study of CD8 T cells in ankylosing spondylitis. Study observations and caveats: Significant enrichment of disease-linked clones was reportedly seen in matched ankylosing spondylitis synovial fluid.

Sequenced: blood, either unsorted or a sorted T cell fraction (not recorded which). The receptor was isolated from a male donor with ankylosing spondylitis or in good health (not recorded which).

CDR3 in amino acids: CASSPPPQTDTQYF. The CDR3 DNA follows: TGTGCCAGCAGCCCACCCCCCCAGACGGATACGCAGTATTTT. The V gene is TRBV9, the J gene TRBJ2-3, with D hard to call. With 4 bases removed from V and 6 bases from J, the gap between germline ends came to 15 bases. CDR3 length: 14 residues. CDR1 is SGDLS, CDR2 YYNGEE, per germline.